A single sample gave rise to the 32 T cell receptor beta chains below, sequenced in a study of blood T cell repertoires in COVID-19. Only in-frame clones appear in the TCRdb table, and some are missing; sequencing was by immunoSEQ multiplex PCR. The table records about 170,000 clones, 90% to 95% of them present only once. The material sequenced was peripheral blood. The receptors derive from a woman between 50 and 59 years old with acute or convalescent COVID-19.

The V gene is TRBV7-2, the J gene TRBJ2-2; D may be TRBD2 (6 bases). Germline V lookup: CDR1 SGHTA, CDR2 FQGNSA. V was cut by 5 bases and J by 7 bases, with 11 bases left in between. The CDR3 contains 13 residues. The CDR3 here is CASSLLGGGELFF. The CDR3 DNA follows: TGTGCCAGCAGCCTGCTGGGGGGCGGGGAGCTGTTTTTT. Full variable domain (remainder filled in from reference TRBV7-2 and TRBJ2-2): GAGVSQSPSNKVTEKGKDVELRCDPISGHTALYWYRQSLGQGLEFLIYFQGNSAPDKSGLPSDRFSAERTGGSVSTLTIQRTQQEDSAVYLCASSLLGGGELFFGEGSRLTVL.

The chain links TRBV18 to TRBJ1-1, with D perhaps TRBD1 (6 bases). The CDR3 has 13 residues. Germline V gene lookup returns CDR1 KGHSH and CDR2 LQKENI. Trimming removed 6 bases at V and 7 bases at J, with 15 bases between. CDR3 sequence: CASSWGPANEAFF. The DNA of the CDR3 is TGTGCCAGCTCCTGGGGGCCGGCTAATGAAGCTTTCTTT.

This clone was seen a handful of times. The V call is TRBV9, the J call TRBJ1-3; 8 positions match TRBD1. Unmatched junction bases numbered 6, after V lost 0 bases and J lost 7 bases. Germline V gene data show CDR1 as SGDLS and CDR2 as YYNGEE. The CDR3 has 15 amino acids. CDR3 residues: CASSVDQGARNTIYF. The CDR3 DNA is TGTGCCAGCAGCGTAGATCAGGGGGCAAGGAACACCATATATTTT.

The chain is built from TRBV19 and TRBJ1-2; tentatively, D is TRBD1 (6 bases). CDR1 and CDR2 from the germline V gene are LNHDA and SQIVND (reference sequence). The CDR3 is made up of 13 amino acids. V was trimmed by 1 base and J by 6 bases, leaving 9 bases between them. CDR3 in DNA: TGTGCCAGTAGTATAGGGACAGTGAATGGCTACACCTTC. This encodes CASSIGTVNGYTF.

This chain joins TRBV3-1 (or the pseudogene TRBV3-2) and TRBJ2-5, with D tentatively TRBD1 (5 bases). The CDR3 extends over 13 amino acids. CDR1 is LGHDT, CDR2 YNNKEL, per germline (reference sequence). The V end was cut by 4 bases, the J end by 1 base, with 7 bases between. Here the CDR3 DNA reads TGTGCCAGCAGCCCGACAGTCCAAGAGACCCAGTACTTC. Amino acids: CASSPTVQETQYF.

The CDR3 spells CASSFQGMNTEAFF. CDR3 nucleotide sequence: TGTGCCAGCAGTTTCCAGGGAATGAACACTGAAGCTTTCTTT. The V and J genes are TRBV27 and TRBJ1-1, with D tentatively TRBD1 (5 bases). Germline V gives CDR1 MNHEY, CDR2 SMNVEV (reference sequence). The V and J ends lost 3 bases and 0 bases respectively, with 8 bases between them. The CDR3 consists of 14 residues.

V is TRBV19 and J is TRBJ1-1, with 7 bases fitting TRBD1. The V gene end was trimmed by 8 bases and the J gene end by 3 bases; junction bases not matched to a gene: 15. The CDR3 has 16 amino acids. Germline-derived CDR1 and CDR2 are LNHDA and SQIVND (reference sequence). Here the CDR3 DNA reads TGTGCCAGTGATTCCCGGGACAGTACGTTGTACACTGAAGCTTTCTTT. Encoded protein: CASDSRDSTLYTEAFF.

The DNA for the CDR3 is TGTGCCAGCAGCCAAGATTGGGGGGTTGCTAACTATGGCTACACCTTC. Translation: CASSQDWGVANYGYTF. The V call is TRBV3-1 (or the pseudogene TRBV3-2), the J call TRBJ1-2; possible D gene TRBD1, 5 bases. The CDR3 extends over 16 amino acids. CDR1 LGHDT and CDR2 YNNKEL come from the germline V gene (reference sequence). V lost 0 bases to trimming and J lost 0 bases, with 11 bases between them.

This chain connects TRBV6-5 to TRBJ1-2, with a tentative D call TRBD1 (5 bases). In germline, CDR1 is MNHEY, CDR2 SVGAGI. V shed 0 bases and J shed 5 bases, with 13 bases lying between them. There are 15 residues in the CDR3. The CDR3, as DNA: TGTGCCAGCAGTTACTCGACAGAATCCCGTTATGGCTACACCTTC. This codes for CASSYSTESRYGYTF.

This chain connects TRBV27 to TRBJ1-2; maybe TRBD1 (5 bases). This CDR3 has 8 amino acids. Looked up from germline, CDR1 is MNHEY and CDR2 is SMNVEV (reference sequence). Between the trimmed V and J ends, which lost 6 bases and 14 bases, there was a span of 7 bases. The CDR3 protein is CASSRQTF. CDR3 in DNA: TGTGCCAGCAGCCGACAGACCTTC.

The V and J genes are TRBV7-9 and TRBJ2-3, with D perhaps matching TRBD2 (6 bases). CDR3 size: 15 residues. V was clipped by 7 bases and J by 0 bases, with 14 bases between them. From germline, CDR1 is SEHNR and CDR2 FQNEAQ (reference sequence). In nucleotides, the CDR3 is TGTGCCAGCACAACGGGGGAATCTAGCACAGATACGCAGTATTTT. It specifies CASTTGESSTDTQYF.

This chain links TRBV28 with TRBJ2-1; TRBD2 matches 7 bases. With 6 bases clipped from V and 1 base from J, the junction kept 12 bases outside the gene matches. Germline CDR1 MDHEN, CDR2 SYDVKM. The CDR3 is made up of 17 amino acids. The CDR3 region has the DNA TGTGCCAGCAGCCCCCCAACTTGGCGGGAGTCCTACAATGAGCAGTTCTTC. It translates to CASSPPTWRESYNEQFF.

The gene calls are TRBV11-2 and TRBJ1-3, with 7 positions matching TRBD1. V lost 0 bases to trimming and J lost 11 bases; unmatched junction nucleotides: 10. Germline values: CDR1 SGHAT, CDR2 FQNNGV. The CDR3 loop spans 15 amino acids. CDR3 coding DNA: TGTGCCAGCAGCTTAGAGAGGGACAGCCGGACCGCCATATATTTT. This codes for CASSLERDSRTAIYF.

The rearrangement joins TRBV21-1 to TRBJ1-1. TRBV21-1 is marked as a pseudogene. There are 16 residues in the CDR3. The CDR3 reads CASSPLPPAGFTEAFF. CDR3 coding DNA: TGTGCCAGCAGCCCCCTACCCCCGGCCGGGTTCACTGAAGCTTTCTTT.

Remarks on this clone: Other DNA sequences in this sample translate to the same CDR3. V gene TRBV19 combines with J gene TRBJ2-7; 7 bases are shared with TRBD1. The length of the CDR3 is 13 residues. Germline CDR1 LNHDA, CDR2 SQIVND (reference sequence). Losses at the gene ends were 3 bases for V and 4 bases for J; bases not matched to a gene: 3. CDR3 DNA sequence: TGTGCCAGTAGTATCAGACAGGGTTACGAGCAGTACTTC. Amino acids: CASSIRQGYEQYF.

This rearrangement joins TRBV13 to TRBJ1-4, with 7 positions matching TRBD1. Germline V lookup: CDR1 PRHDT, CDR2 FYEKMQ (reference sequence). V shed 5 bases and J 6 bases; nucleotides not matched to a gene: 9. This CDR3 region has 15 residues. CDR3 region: CASSLTGEPDEKLFF. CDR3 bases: TGTGCCAGCAGCCTCACAGGGGAACCCGATGAAAAACTGTTTTTT.

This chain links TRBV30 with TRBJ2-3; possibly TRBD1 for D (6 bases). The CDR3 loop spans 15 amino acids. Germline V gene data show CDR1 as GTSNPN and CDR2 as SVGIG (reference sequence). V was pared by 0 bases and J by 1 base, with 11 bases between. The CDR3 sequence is CAWSVAGAGTDTQYF. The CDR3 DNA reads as TGTGCCTGGAGTGTAGCAGGGGCGGGCACAGATACGCAGTATTTT.

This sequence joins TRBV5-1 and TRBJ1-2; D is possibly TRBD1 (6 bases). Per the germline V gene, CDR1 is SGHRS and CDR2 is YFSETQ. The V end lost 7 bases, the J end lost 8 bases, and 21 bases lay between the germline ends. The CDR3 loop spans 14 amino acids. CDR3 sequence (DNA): TGCGCCAGCGGCCCTTCCCACAGGGTACGAGGCTACACCTTC. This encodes CASGPSHRVRGYTF.

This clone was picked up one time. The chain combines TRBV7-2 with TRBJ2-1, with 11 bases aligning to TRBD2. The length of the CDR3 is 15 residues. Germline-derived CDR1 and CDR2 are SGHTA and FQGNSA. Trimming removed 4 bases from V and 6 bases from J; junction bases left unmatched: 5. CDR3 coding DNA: TGTGCCAGCAGCTCCGGACTAGCGGGCGTCAATGAGCAGTTCTTC. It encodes CASSSGLAGVNEQFF.

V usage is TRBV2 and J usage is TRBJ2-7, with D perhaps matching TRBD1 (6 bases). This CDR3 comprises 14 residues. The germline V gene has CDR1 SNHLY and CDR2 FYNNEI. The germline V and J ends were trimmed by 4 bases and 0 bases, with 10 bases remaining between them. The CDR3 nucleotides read TGTGCCAGCAGTGGGGGGCGGAACTCCTACGAGCAGTACTTC. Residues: CASSGGRNSYEQYF.

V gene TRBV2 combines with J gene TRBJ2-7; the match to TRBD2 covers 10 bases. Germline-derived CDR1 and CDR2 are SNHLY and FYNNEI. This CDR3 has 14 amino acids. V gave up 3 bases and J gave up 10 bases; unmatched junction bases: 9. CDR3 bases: TGTGCCAGCAGTGAGTCCCAGCGGGGGGGCCATCAGTACTTC. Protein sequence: CASSESQRGGHQYF.

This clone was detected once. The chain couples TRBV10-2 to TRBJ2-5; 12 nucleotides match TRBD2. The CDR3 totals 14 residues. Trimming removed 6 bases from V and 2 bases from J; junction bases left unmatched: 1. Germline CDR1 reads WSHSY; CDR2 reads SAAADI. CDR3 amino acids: CASSLAGGQETQYF. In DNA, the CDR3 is TGCGCCAGCAGCCTAGCGGGAGGGCAAGAGACCCAGTACTTC.

The CDR3 sequence: CASSLAGGALNEQFF. The CDR3 DNA follows: TGCGCCAGCAGCTTGGCCGGGGGGGCATTGAATGAGCAGTTCTTC. The chain carries TRBV5-1 and TRBJ2-1; the match to TRBD2 covers 8 bases. Germline V gene lookup returns CDR1 SGHRS and CDR2 YFSETQ. V shed 0 bases and J 7 bases; nucleotides not matched to a gene: 6. This CDR3 comprises 15 residues.

The CDR3 sequence is CASNQGAGYGYTF. DNA for the CDR3: TGTGCCAGCAACCAGGGGGCAGGCTATGGCTACACCTTC. The chain has TRBV6-5 and TRBJ1-2; 8 bases line up with TRBD1. After removal of 7 bases from V and 4 bases from J, the junction contained 5 bases not matched to a gene. The CDR3 is 13 residues long. Looked up from germline, CDR1 is MNHEY and CDR2 is SVGAGI.

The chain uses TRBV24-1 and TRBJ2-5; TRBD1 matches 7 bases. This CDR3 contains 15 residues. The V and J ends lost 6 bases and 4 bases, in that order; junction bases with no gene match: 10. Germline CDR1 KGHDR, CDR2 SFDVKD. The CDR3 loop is CATSPGQWGSETQYF. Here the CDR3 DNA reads TGTGCCACCAGTCCGGGACAGTGGGGTTCAGAGACCCAGTACTTC.

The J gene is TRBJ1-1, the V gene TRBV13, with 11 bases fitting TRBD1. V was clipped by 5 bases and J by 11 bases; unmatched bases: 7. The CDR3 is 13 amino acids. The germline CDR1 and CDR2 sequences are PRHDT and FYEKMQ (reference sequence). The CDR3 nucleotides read TGTGCCAGCAGCGCAACGGGACAGGGGGATGCTTTCTTT. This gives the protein CASSATGQGDAFF.

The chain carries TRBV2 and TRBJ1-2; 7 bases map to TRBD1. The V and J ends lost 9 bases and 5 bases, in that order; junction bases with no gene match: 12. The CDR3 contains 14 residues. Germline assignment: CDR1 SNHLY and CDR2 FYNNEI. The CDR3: CASTHDRAGYGYTF. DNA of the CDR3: TGTGCCAGTACACATGACAGGGCAGGATATGGCTACACCTTC.

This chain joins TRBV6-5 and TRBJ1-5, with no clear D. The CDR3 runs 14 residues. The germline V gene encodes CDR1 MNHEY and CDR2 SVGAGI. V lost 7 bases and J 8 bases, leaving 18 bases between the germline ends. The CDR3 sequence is CASNPLGRREPQHF. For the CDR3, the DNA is TGTGCCAGCAACCCTCTTGGGCGTCGCGAGCCCCAGCATTTT.

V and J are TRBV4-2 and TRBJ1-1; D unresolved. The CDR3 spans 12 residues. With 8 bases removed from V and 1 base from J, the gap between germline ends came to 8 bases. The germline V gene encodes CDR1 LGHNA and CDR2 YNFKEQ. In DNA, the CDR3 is TGTGCCAGCGGACTGGGGAACACTGAAGCTTTCTTT. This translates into CASGLGNTEAFF.

The CDR3 DNA follows: TGCGCCAGCAGCCAAGAGAGCAGGGGGAACTATGGCTACACCTTC. Encoded protein: CASSQESRGNYGYTF. The rearrangement joins TRBV4-1 to TRBJ1-2, with 7 positions matching TRBD1. There are 15 residues in the CDR3. Looked up from germline, CDR1 is MGHRA and CDR2 is YSYEKL. V shed 0 bases, J shed 2 bases, and the junction held 3 bases outside the gene matches.

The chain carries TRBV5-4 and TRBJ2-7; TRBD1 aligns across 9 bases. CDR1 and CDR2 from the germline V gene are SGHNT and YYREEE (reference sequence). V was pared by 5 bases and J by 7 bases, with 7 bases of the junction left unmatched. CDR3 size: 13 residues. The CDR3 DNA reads TGTGCCAGCAGGAAACAGGGGGCAGGGGAGCAGTACTTC. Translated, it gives CASRKQGAGEQYF.

CDR3 region: CASSLQVQYGYTF. The CDR3, as DNA: TGTGCCAGCAGTCTGCAGGTTCAGTATGGCTACACCTTC. The chain links TRBV28 to TRBJ1-2; no definite D call. Germline CDR1 and CDR2: MDHEN and SYDVKM. Trimming took off 5 bases at V and 5 bases at J, with 12 bases between the two ends. The CDR3 length is 13 residues.